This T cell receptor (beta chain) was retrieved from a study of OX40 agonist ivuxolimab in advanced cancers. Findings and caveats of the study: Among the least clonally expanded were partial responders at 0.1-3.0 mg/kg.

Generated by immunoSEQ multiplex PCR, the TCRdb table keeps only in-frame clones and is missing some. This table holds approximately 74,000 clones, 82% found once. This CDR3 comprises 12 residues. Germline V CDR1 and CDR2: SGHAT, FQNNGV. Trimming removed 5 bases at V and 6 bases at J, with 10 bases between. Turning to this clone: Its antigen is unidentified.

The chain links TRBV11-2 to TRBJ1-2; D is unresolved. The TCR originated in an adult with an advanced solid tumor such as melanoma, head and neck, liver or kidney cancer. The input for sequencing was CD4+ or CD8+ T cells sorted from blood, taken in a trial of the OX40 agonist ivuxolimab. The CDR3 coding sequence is TGTGCCAGCAGCCTCAGTGGGGATGGCTACACCTTC. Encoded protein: CASSLSGDGYTF.